These 5 T cell receptor beta chains were all obtained from the same sample, sequenced in a study of human CD4 T cells and Enterobacteriaceae. The assay was immunoSEQ multiplex PCR, and TCRdb's table has in-frame clones only and misses some. Among about 29,000 clones listed, around 80% were seen once. Sorting took every CD4+ cell except CD45RA+CCR7+CD95- naive cells, reaching over 95% purity. Sequencing input: memory CD4+ T cells from blood. These receptors were taken from a human donor in good health.

The chain uses TRBV15 and TRBJ1-5; perhaps TRBD1 as D (6 bases). The CDR3 has 17 residues. Germline CDR1 LNHNV, CDR2 YYDKDF (reference sequence). Trimming took off 5 bases at V and 3 bases at J, with 20 bases between the two ends. CDR3 residues: CATSGGGRANLNQPQHF. For the CDR3, the DNA is TGTGCCACCAGCGGGGGCGGCAGGGCCAACCTCAATCAGCCCCAGCATTTT.

This chain connects TRBV28 to TRBJ2-5, with a weak D call TRBD1 (5 bases). V lost 8 bases and J 4 bases, leaving 11 bases between the germline ends. Germline V lookup: CDR1 MDHEN, CDR2 SYDVKM. CDR3 length equals 12 residues. CDR3 residues: CASRRGGETQYF. In DNA, the CDR3 is TGTGCCAGCCGAAGGGGTGGAGAGACCCAGTACTTC.

The chain has TRBV9 and TRBJ2-5; D is unresolved. CDR3 size: 12 residues. Looked up from germline, CDR1 is SGDLS and CDR2 is YYNGEE. V gave up 2 bases and J gave up 10 bases, with 12 bases separating them. The DNA for the CDR3 is TGTGCCAGCAGCGTTTCGGGTGGGGACCAGTACTTC. Translating it yields CASSVSGGDQYF.

The chain employs TRBV28 and TRBJ2-5; a possible D gene is TRBD1 (6 bases). V lost 3 bases to trimming and J lost 9 bases, with 14 bases between them. Germline V gene lookup returns CDR1 MDHEN and CDR2 SYDVKM. The CDR3 has 13 residues. CDR3 coding DNA: TGTGCCAGCAGTTTGGCCCCCGAGGGGGCCCAGTACTTC. Its translation: CASSLAPEGAQYF.

This clone was recorded once. The chain has TRBV5-4 and TRBJ2-3; D is unclear. This CDR3 contains 16 residues. Germline-derived CDR1 and CDR2 are SGHNT and YYREEE (reference sequence). V lost 0 bases and J lost 1, with 12 bases in between. The CDR3 DNA sequence: TGTGCCAGCAGCTTGGCATCGGGTGTGGGCACAGATACGCAGTATTTT. Its protein product is CASSLASGVGTDTQYF.